This record concerns one T cell receptor beta chain sequence. This entry is derived from a study of blood T cell repertoires in COVID-19. Overall study: Acute-phase and convalescent COVID-19 samples originated in the United States, Italy and Spain. The analysed material was cDNA or gDNA that came from T cells, B-cell-depleted T cells, or PBMCs.

In the original workflow: Estimated nucleated cell counts came from reference gene primer amplification. Assay used: immunoSEQ multiplex PCR; TCRdb lists only in-frame clones, some missing. From that table come the V and J calls and clone size; the DNA was used to work out D and trimming. Of around 140,000 clones in the sample, 55% to 75% were seen once. Trimming took off 1 base at V and 7 bases at J, with 11 bases between the two ends. Germline lookup yields CDR1 SGHRS and CDR2 YFSETQ. The CDR3 sequence is 14 residues long. This chain connects TRBV5-1 to TRBJ2-2, with D unresolved. Sequencing input: peripheral blood. The receptor was isolated from a woman aged 70-85 years with acute or convalescent COVID-19. CDR3 region: CASSLRRSDGELFF. The CDR3 DNA is TGCGCCAGCAGCTTGCGCAGGTCAGACGGGGAGCTGTTTTTT.